The 5 T cell receptor beta chains below all came from one sample that was sequenced in a study of T cells in Graves' hyperthyroidism and ophthalmopathy. Amplification of TCR beta CDR3 regions used RNA as the template. TCR CDR3 regions were first amplified by RT-PCR with HTBI primers. TCRdb re-called the multiplex PCR reads through MiXCR, storing one row per CDR3 protein. The sample holds about 360,000 distinct CDR3 sequences, around 14% seen once. Specimen: blood. All receptors derive from a woman younger than 30 with Graves' hyperthyroidism.

This clonotype has only a few counts. This rearrangement joins TRBV6-1 to TRBJ2-4, with D unclear. Trimming left V 7 bases short and J 4 bases short, with 8 bases between. There are 12 residues in the CDR3. Germline CDR1 MNHNS, CDR2 SASEGT. The CDR3 nucleotides are TGTGCCAGCATTAACAGTAAAAACATTCAGTACTTC. It translates to CASINSKNIQYF.

This clonotype was counted a few times. The chain has TRBV2 and TRBJ1-5; D might be TRBD1 (5 bases). CDR1 SNHLY and CDR2 FYNNEI come from the germline V gene. This CDR3 is 15 amino acids long. Trimming removed 4 bases at V and 4 bases at J, with 14 bases between. The CDR3 nucleotides read TGTGCCAGCAGTGGAGAAGGGGTAGTAAATCAGCCCCAGCATTTT. Translation gives CASSGEGVVNQPQHF.

Many counts were recorded for this clonotype. The gene calls are TRBV6-1 and TRBJ1-2; D possibly corresponds to TRBD1 (6 bases). Trimming took 6 bases from V and 2 from J, leaving 13 bases between them. CDR1 and CDR2 from the germline V gene are MNHNS and SASEGT. The CDR3 totals 14 residues. The CDR3 sequence is CASSSGTYNYGYTF. In DNA form, the CDR3 reads TGTGCCAGCAGCTCCGGGACATACAACTATGGCTACACCTTC.

This clonotype was counted at least ten times. This chain links TRBV27 with TRBJ1-5; no clear D. Between the trimmed V and J ends, which lost 3 bases and 1 base, there was a span of 10 bases. The CDR3 extends over 15 amino acids. Germline V gives CDR1 MNHEY, CDR2 SMNVEV (reference sequence). The CDR3 coding sequence is TGTGCCAGCAGTTTCGAGGGAAGGAGCAATCAGCCCCAGCATTTT. Its protein product is CASSFEGRSNQPQHF.

This rearrangement joins TRBV6-1 to TRBJ2-1; unclear D gene. Trimming left V 5 bases short and J 9 bases short, with 14 bases between. The CDR3 has 13 residues. Germline values: CDR1 MNHNS, CDR2 SASEGT. The DNA for the CDR3 is TGTGCCAGCAGTTCCATCCCGCATGGTGAGCAGTTCTTC. As protein: CASSSIPHGEQFF.